This TCR beta chain emerged from a study of a mutant IDH1 vaccine in newly diagnosed glioma. About the research overall: Eight vaccine injections were given to patients in weeks 1, 3, 5, 7, 11, 15, 19 and 23. The sex distribution of treated patients was around 62% male and roughly 38% female, with a mean age of 40.4 years.

This sample's time point: week 11, during vaccination. With topical imiquimod, each dose of the vaccine consisted of 300 ug of mutant IDH1 20-mer peptide. Clones were sequenced by immunoSEQ multiplex PCR, and TCRdb holds only the in-frame ones, with some missing. Of tens of thousands of clones in the sample, roughly 72% were seen once. This clone was recorded a few times. The antigen is unknown. The V gene lost 3 bases and the J gene lost 10 bases, with 16 bases spanning the gap. Germline V gives CDR1 SGHDT, CDR2 YYEEEE. CDR3 size: 13 residues. The starting material was peripheral blood mononuclear cells (PBMCs), obtained from a glioma patient whose treatment included an IDH1 peptide vaccine. The receptor was derived from a man younger than 35 with glioma. Some clones in this sample may be carry-over from other donors' samples. The chain links TRBV5-6 to TRBJ1-1; D is undetermined. The CDR3 here is CASSYGPGSRAFF. CDR3 nucleotides: TGTGCCAGCAGCTACGGACCCGGGAGTCGAGCTTTCTTT.